This T cell receptor beta chain was identified in a study of PD-L1 blockade in urothelial cancer. Study in general: Male sex and bladder-origin urothelial cancer were recorded for about nine tenths of the roughly 29 patients. Blood analyses occurred 3 weeks (second dose) and 6 weeks post treatment start. Specimens of blood held a median count of approximately 150,000 T cells.

Method: immunoSEQ multiplex PCR; TCRdb's copy keeps in-frame clones and lacks some. Found here are tens of thousands of clones, more than 70% of them singletons; the top ten hold roughly an eighth. The time point was: pretreatment peripheral blood. Trimming cost V 5 bases and J 1 base; bases outside gene matches: 5. The CDR3 length is 14 residues. Germline CDR1 is SGHAT and CDR2 is FQNNGV. Sequencing used PBMCs, obtained around atezolizumab (anti-PD-L1) treatment. The chain recombines TRBV11-2 with TRBJ2-7, with TRBD1 matching 7 bases. This TCR was recovered from a man aged 55-75 years with urothelial cancer. Here the CDR3 reads CASSAAGGSYEQYF. CDR3 nucleotides: TGTGCCAGCAGCGCTGCAGGGGGATCCTACGAGCAGTACTTC.